The 17 T cell receptor beta chains reported below all come from one sample, sequenced in a study of T cell repertoires in cytomegalovirus infection. Each CDR3 protein gets one entry after TCRdb re-called the reads with MiXCR. The table lists hundreds of thousands of distinct CDR3 sequences, about a tenth of them singletons. Source material: PBMCs. The receptors come from a human donor in good health (CMV status not recorded). Some clones in this sample may be carry-over from other donors' samples.

This chain connects TRBV20-1 to TRBJ1-1; D is undetermined. The CDR3 has 12 residues. Deletions cut 6 bases from V and 2 bases from J, with 10 bases between. Germline-derived CDR1 and CDR2 are DFQATT and SNEGSKA (reference sequence). CDR3 in amino acids: CSAQTANTEAFF. CDR3 sequence (DNA): TGCAGTGCCCAAACAGCTAACACTGAAGCTTTCTTT.

This clonotype came up many times. The chain uses TRBV5-8 and TRBJ2-6; possible D gene TRBD1, 6 bases. The CDR3 covers 15 residues. CDR1 SGHTS and CDR2 YDEGEE come from the germline V gene. V was shortened by 4 bases and J by 4 bases, with 12 bases between the two germline ends. The DNA of the CDR3 is TGTGCCAGCAGCGCCGGACAGTCCGGGGCCAACGTCCTGACTTTC. This sequence encodes CASSAGQSGANVLTF.

This clonotype was seen ten or more times. This chain joins TRBV5-1 and TRBJ2-5; D is perhaps TRBD1 (6 bases). Germline assignment: CDR1 SGHRS and CDR2 YFSETQ. V dropped 3 bases and J dropped 5 bases, with 17 bases sitting between them. CDR3 length equals 15 residues. CDR3 residues: CASSSSSRGGETQYF. The CDR3 DNA is TGCGCCAGCAGCTCTAGTAGCAGGGGCGGGGAGACCCAGTACTTC.

The chain couples TRBV14 to TRBJ2-2, with D perhaps TRBD2 (6 bases). The CDR3 covers 16 residues. Germline CDR1 reads SGHDN; CDR2 reads FVKESK. With 4 bases removed from V and 4 bases from J, the gap between germline ends came to 16 bases. The DNA of the CDR3 is TGTGCCAGCAGCCCATACAGCGGAGGGCCCACCGGGGAGCTGTTTTTT. Its translation is CASSPYSGGPTGELFF.

This clonotype has ten or more counts. The V call is TRBV6-2 or TRBV6-3, the J call TRBJ2-7; 7 positions match TRBD1. The J segment lost 3 bases and the V segment lost 5 bases, leaving 1 base of the junction unmatched. The CDR3 covers 12 residues. Germline values: CDR1 MNHEY, CDR2 SVGEGT. Here the CDR3 reads CASSRDSYEQYV. The DNA of the CDR3 is TGTGCCAGCAGTCGGGACAGCTACGAGCAGTACGTC.

The chain carries TRBV5-4 and TRBJ2-2; no reliable D call. There are 16 residues in the CDR3. Germline V gene lookup returns CDR1 SGHNT and CDR2 YYREEE (reference sequence). V was pared by 0 bases and J by 4 bases, with 13 bases between. Here the CDR3 reads CASSLGSGSGTGELFF. The CDR3 DNA reads TGTGCCAGCAGCTTGGGATCAGGTTCGGGCACCGGGGAGCTGTTTTTT. The whole variable domain, filled in from reference TRBV5-4 and TRBJ2-2, reads ETGVTQSPTHLIKTRGQQVTLRCSSQSGHNTVSWYQQALGQGPQFIFQYYREEENGRGNFPPRFSGLQFPNYSSELNVNALELDDSALYLCASSLGSGSGTGELFFGEGSRLTVL.

The rearrangement uses TRBV29-1 and TRBJ1-1; D not certain. The germline V and J ends were trimmed by 6 bases and 1 base, with 9 bases remaining between them. This CDR3 is 12 amino acids long. The germline gives CDR1 SQVTM, CDR2 ANQGSEA. The CDR3 spells CSVGNGNTEAFF. DNA of the CDR3: TGCAGCGTCGGGAATGGGAACACTGAAGCTTTCTTT.

This clonotype was counted ten times or more. CDR3 DNA sequence: TGTGCCAGCAGTTTGTCCGCGAACTCGAACACCGGGGAGCTGTTTTTT. As protein: CASSLSANSNTGELFF. The V gene is TRBV28, the J gene TRBJ2-2; unclear D gene. Between the trimmed V and J ends, which lost 3 bases and 0 bases, there was a span of 11 bases. The CDR3 totals 16 residues. Germline lookup yields CDR1 MDHEN and CDR2 SYDVKM.

This clonotype was seen more than once but under ten times. This chain joins TRBV20-1 and TRBJ1-1; D remains unclear. V shed 0 bases and J shed 0 bases, with 11 bases lying between them. In germline, CDR1 is DFQATT, CDR2 SNEGSKA (reference sequence). The CDR3 contains 15 residues. The CDR3 DNA sequence: TGCAGTGCTAGAGAGGGCGGCGCGGTGAACACTGAAGCTTTCTTT. Its protein is CSAREGGAVNTEAFF.

In this sample, this clonotype turned up many times. CDR3 nucleotide sequence: TGTGCCAGTAGTACCAGGGGGCTAGGGAACACCGGGGAGCTGTTTTTT. It codes for CASSTRGLGNTGELFF. The chain carries TRBV19 and TRBJ2-2; 8 bases are a match to TRBD1. The CDR3 length is 16 residues. Trimming cost V 4 bases and J 1 base; bases outside gene matches: 5. Germline values: CDR1 LNHDA, CDR2 SQIVND (reference sequence).

This clonotype was counted at least ten times. The genes are TRBV20-1 and TRBJ2-2; D unclear. There are 15 residues in the CDR3. CDR1 is DFQATT, CDR2 SNEGSKA, per germline (reference sequence). The germline V and J ends were trimmed by 2 bases and 1 base, with 11 bases remaining between them. The CDR3 nucleotides read TGCAGTGCTAGACCACCCCCGGGGAACACCGGGGAGCTGTTTTTT. As protein: CSARPPPGNTGELFF.

This clonotype was counted a few times. This chain uses TRBV20-1 with TRBJ1-1; D may be TRBD1 (6 bases). The CDR3 has 16 amino acids. V was trimmed by 6 bases and J by 1 base, leaving 21 bases between them. CDR1 DFQATT and CDR2 SNEGSKA come from the germline V gene (reference sequence). This chain's CDR3 is CSAPGWGRTANTEAFF. CDR3 DNA sequence: TGCAGTGCGCCCGGTTGGGGGAGGACAGCGAACACTGAAGCTTTCTTT.

In its sample, this clonotype was seen many times. The gene calls are TRBV6-5 and TRBJ2-7; D is perhaps TRBD2 (6 bases). This CDR3 is 15 amino acids long. Germline V gene lookup returns CDR1 MNHEY and CDR2 SVGAGI. V was trimmed by 6 bases and J by 3 bases, leaving 18 bases between them. The CDR3 loop reads CASSPGPWRVYEQYV. In DNA form, the CDR3 reads TGTGCCAGCAGCCCGGGACCCTGGAGGGTCTACGAGCAGTACGTC.

In this sample, this clonotype turned up many times. V gene TRBV4-2 combines with J gene TRBJ2-3; TRBD2 matches 7 bases. Germline CDR1 reads LGHNA; CDR2 reads YNFKEQ. The ends lost 0 bases at V and 4 bases at J; junction bases unmatched: 13. The CDR3 totals 18 residues. CDR3 sequence: CASSQDPLGAGVSDTQYF. DNA for the CDR3: TGTGCCAGCAGCCAAGACCCCCTAGGGGCGGGGGTATCAGATACGCAGTATTTT.

In this sample, this clonotype turned up many times. J is TRBJ2-3 and V is TRBV20-1; 10 nucleotides line up with TRBD1. The CDR3 contains 15 residues. The V gene end was trimmed by 4 bases and the J gene end by 2 bases; junction bases not matched to a gene: 6. Per the germline V gene, CDR1 is DFQATT and CDR2 is SNEGSKA (reference sequence). The CDR3 sequence: CSATRDRGNTDTQYF. The CDR3 DNA reads as TGCAGTGCTACCCGGGACAGGGGTAACACAGATACGCAGTATTTT.

This clonotype was observed at least ten times. V and J are TRBV5-6 and TRBJ2-7; 8 positions match TRBD1. This CDR3 is 16 amino acids long. The germline gives CDR1 SGHDT, CDR2 YYEEEE. The ends lost 4 bases at V and 0 bases at J; junction bases unmatched: 9. CDR3 DNA: TGTGCCAGCAGCACCGACAGGGGCCCTAGCTCCTACGAGCAGTACGTC. It is translated as CASSTDRGPSSYEQYV.

This clonotype was observed many times. The chain links TRBV7-8 to TRBJ2-1; D unclear. CDR1 and CDR2 from the germline V gene are SGHVS and FQNEAQ. The CDR3 runs to 11 residues. The ends were cut back, 5 bases at V and 10 bases at J, with 9 bases in the middle. The CDR3: CASSLSVEQFF. In DNA, the CDR3 is TGTGCCAGCAGCCTAAGTGTAGAGCAGTTCTTC. Together with reference TRBV7-8 and TRBJ2-1, the CDR3 gives the full variable domain: GAGVSQSPRYKVAKRGQDVALRCDPISGHVSLFWYQQALGQGPEFLTYFQNEAQLDKSGLPSDRFFAERPEGSVSTLKIQRTQQEDSAVYLCASSLSVEQFFGPGTRLTVL.